The 9 T cell receptor beta chains presented below share a single source sample, sequenced in a study of human T cells and chemical hapten exposure. The time point is: pre-sensitization, week 0. As for treatment: therapeutic diphenylcyclopropenone sensitization with weekly scalp DPC. TCRdb redid the calling of the RACE reads with MiXCR, one entry per CDR3 protein. This sample yields about 110,000 distinct CDR3 sequences, of which about 12% are seen a single time; roughly 1.5% belongs to the top ten. This material consisted of whole blood, taken in connection with sensitization to the hapten diphenylcyclopropenone (DPC). Every receptor here comes from a woman between 50 and 59 years old with alopecia areata. Some clones in this sample may be carry-over from other donors' samples.

The chain joins TRBV6-5 to TRBJ2-7, with D uncertain. Trimming shortened V by 0 bases and J by 2 bases, and 11 bases separated the two germline ends. The CDR3 covers 15 residues. Germline loops: CDR1 MNHEY, CDR2 SVGAGI. The CDR3 loop reads CASSYSTARTYEQYF. The CDR3 DNA follows: TGTGCCAGCAGTTACTCGACCGCCAGAACCTACGAGCAGTACTTC.

The chain links TRBV6-5 to TRBJ1-2; the D is unclear. In germline, CDR1 is MNHEY, CDR2 SVGAGI. This CDR3 has 13 residues. V lost 4 bases and J 1 base, leaving 7 bases between the germline ends. CDR3 nucleotide sequence: TGTGCCAGCAGTTTCCAGGATAACTATGGCTACACCTTC. Translated, it gives CASSFQDNYGYTF.

This clonotype was observed many times. The J gene is TRBJ2-1, the V gene TRBV6-6, with TRBD2 identical over 8 bases. Germline V gene sequence: CDR1 MNHNY, CDR2 SVGAGI (reference sequence). The V and J ends lost 2 bases and 5 bases, in that order; junction bases with no gene match: 2. The CDR3 has 14 amino acids. The CDR3 DNA reads TGTGCCAGCAGTTACAGCGGGGGAAACAATGAGCAGTTCTTC. This gives the protein CASSYSGGNNEQFF.

This clonotype was counted only a few times. This sequence joins TRBV29-1 and TRBJ1-2; 9 bases match TRBD1. Germline-derived CDR1 and CDR2 are SQVTM and ANQGSEA. Trimming removed 6 bases from V and 8 bases from J; junction bases left unmatched: 7. This CDR3 comprises 12 residues. In DNA form, the CDR3 reads TGCAGCGTGGGAACAGGGGGCGCGGGCTACACCTTC. Translating it yields CSVGTGGAGYTF.

The chain joins TRBV5-1 to TRBJ2-3; D ambiguous. CDR1 SGHRS and CDR2 YFSETQ come from the germline V gene. V lost 2 bases and J lost 0, with 7 bases in between. The CDR3 extends over 14 amino acids. The CDR3 is CASSFLGSTDTQYF. In DNA form, the CDR3 reads TGCGCCAGCAGCTTCCTTGGGAGCACAGATACGCAGTATTTT.

The V and J genes are TRBV18 and TRBJ2-3; the D gene is possibly TRBD2 (6 bases). Looked up from germline, CDR1 is KGHSH and CDR2 is LQKENI. V was trimmed by 6 bases and J by 4 bases, leaving 17 bases between them. There are 15 residues in the CDR3. The CDR3 spells CASSPGTGVADTQYF. CDR3 coding DNA: TGTGCCAGCTCCCCTGGTACGGGAGTTGCAGATACGCAGTATTTT.

This clonotype has only a few counts. The rearrangement joins TRBV28 to TRBJ1-5; 8 positions agree with TRBD1. J gave up 3 bases and V 3 bases, and 4 bases lay outside the gene matches. This CDR3 has 15 residues. Germline CDR1 is MDHEN and CDR2 is SYDVKM. The CDR3: CASSFSGGYNQPQHF. The CDR3 DNA reads TGTGCCAGCAGTTTCTCAGGGGGCTACAATCAGCCCCAGCATTTT.

This clonotype was found a few times. This rearrangement joins TRBV18 to TRBJ2-7, with 15 positions matching TRBD2. Germline V gene lookup returns CDR1 KGHSH and CDR2 LQKENI. This CDR3 is built from 16 residues. The J segment lost 7 bases and the V segment lost 3 bases, leaving 7 bases of the junction unmatched. The CDR3 sequence: CASSPGTSGRILEQYF. Written as DNA, the CDR3 is TGTGCCAGCTCACCGGGGACTAGCGGGAGGATACTGGAGCAGTACTTC. The complete variable domain, with remaining parts taken from reference TRBV18 and TRBJ2-7, reads NAGVMQNPRHLVRRRGQEARLRCSPMKGHSHVYWYRQLPEEGLKFMVYLQKENIIDESGMPKERFSAEFPKEGPSILRIQQVVRGDSAAYFCASSPGTSGRILEQYFGPGTRLTVT.

This clonotype was observed many times. V usage is TRBV10-3 and J usage is TRBJ1-1, with D unresolved. The CDR3 length is 13 residues. Germline V lookup: CDR1 ENHRY, CDR2 SYGVKD. Trimming took off 7 bases at V and 0 bases at J, with 9 bases between the two ends. Here the CDR3 reads CAIKEGMNTEAFF. CDR3 sequence (DNA): TGTGCCATCAAAGAGGGAATGAACACTGAAGCTTTCTTT.